The T cell receptor (beta chain) described here comes from a study of identifying expanded T cells in peripheral blood (dated by TCRdb to the late 2010s). The study in broad terms: Four technical replicates, made by sequencing separate aliquots from the same pool of genomic DNA, were compared pairwise. The study at large found these results: Variance in clone template counts between approximately two-week samples significantly increased with total template count across all healthy donors. The beta-binomial model significantly reduced the number of clones called differentially abundant and the false-positive rate across all healthy-donor time intervals. The binomial model flagged around 1.3 differentially abundant clones between technical replicates, compared with about 16.4 over about 2 weeks and 19 over about four weeks. The authors expected that over much longer intervals, such as months to years, biological variance in healthy repertoires might increase even further.

No immune events, such as infections, were documented for the healthy donors during the collection period. Blood repertoires from healthy donors were used as a training cohort for calibrating time-dependent variance in a beta-binomial model of differential abundance of T-cell clones. There were around 10 healthy donors in the training cohort, of whom 3 were female and 7 were male. An age range of roughly 25 to 65 years, with an average of around 42 years, was recorded for the donors. Obtained from a commercial supplier, whole blood was collected from each healthy donor at three time points set around two weeks apart. For immunosequencing, genomic DNA was extracted from unsorted whole blood. TCRbeta CDR3 regions were profiled by bias-controlled multiplex PCR amplification of genomic DNA with the immunoSEQ Assay. Per the original workflow: To quantify the absolute abundance of each unique TCRbeta CDR3 region, the sequences were collapsed and filtered. Two models were used to test differential abundance: a binomial model (Fisher-equivalent) and a beta-binomial model that adds time-dependent variance fitted from healthy donors. Clones with fewer than 5 combined templates were excluded, and clones with Benjamini-Hochberg FDR below 0.01 were called differentially abundant. In the beta-binomial model, variance was expressed as a function of the total template count across the two samples, in the form v = (b*log(k)+a)^2. As stored in TCRdb, this immuneACCESS dataset retains in-frame rearrangements with V and J assigned. A fraction of the clones does not appear; measured against another copy, unresolved V genes explain less than half of the discrepancy, and the remainder lacks a known reason. The DNA was the basis for D and trimming; V, J and clone size are from that table. This sample holds more than 90,000 clones; 87% were observed only once. The ten largest account for roughly 17% of the sample.

The germline V gene gives CDR1 as MNHEY and CDR2 as SVGAGI. Its CDR3 holds 14 amino acids, cysteine through phenylalanine. CDR3 DNA only is kept here, 42 bases in frame from base 1. Trimming accounts for 6 bases at V and 4 bases at J, while the number of junction bases matched to no gene is 6. Points on this clone: Its antigen is currently not known. No clone much larger than this one lies a single base away; base qualities are absent.

This sequence was found in a person aged 18 to 75 in good health. Rearrangement joined TRBV6-5 to TRBJ2-7, with 10 bases aligning to TRBD1. The sequenced sample was blood. The DNA sequence is as follows: TGTGCCAGCAGGGGAGACAGGGGGCGTTACGAGCAGTACTTC. It is translated as CASRGDRGRYEQYF.